This TCR beta chain comes out of a study of cytotoxic CD8 clonotypes in ibrutinib-treated CLL. Study-wide background: Sample averages reached about 250,000 productive templates and tens of thousands of productive rearrangements.

In its sample, this clone was seen once. What it binds is not known. Researchers set a sequencing depth target of 1 in 200,000 to 1 in 1 million T cells. Assay used: immunoSEQ multiplex PCR; TCRdb lists only in-frame clones, some missing. The table lists approximately 74,000 clones, about 84% of them singletons. The germline CDR1 and CDR2 sequences are SQVTM and ANQGSEA. V was trimmed by 4 bases and J by 4 bases, leaving 13 bases between them. CDR3 length: 13 residues. Study-level findings and limits: Public clonotypes occurred uncommonly; on treatment, they contracted or remained stable.

This TCR was sampled from a human donor with chronic lymphocytic leukemia. The rearrangement uses TRBV29-1 and TRBJ1-1, with a possible D match to TRBD1 (5 bases). Sequences were derived from PBMCs, sampled at disease progression, from a patient treated with ibrutinib. The CDR3 coding sequence is TGCAGCGTTGGGGTGGGGCGGGGCACTGAAGCTTTCTTT. Amino acids: CSVGVGRGTEAFF.